These 15 T cell receptor beta chains were all obtained from the same sample, sequenced in a study of blood T cell repertoires in COVID-19. TCRdb's table, derived via immunoSEQ multiplex PCR, lists solely in-frame clones and lacks some. The table has about 73,000 clones, over 75% seen once; the top ten hold 4.1%. The sequenced material came from peripheral blood. Every receptor here comes from a woman aged 60 to 75 with acute or convalescent COVID-19.

This clone was counted a single time. This chain connects TRBV20-1 to TRBJ2-1; a weak D match, TRBD2 (6 bases). CDR3 size: 15 residues. Trimming removed 3 bases at V and 1 base at J, with 13 bases between. Germline V gene sequence: CDR1 DFQATT, CDR2 SNEGSKA (reference sequence). For the CDR3, the DNA is TGCAGTGCTAGTTCCGGGAGTCGGTCCTACAATGAGCAGTTCTTC. Amino acids: CSASSGSRSYNEQFF.

V gene TRBV25-1 combines with J gene TRBJ1-2; TRBD1 agrees at 8 bases. Germline V gene sequence: CDR1 MGHDK, CDR2 SYGVNS. The junction had 6 bases not matched to a gene; V was cut back by 4 bases and J by 8 bases. The CDR3 totals 13 residues. Here the CDR3 DNA reads TGTGCCAGCAGTGTACAGGGGGTTTTGGGCTACACCTTC. Residues: CASSVQGVLGYTF.

The chain joins TRBV5-1 to TRBJ2-1, with TRBD2 matching over 10 bases. V lost 0 bases and J lost 7; bases outside the gene matches: 10. CDR1 SGHRS and CDR2 YFSETQ come from the germline V gene. The CDR3 consists of 17 residues. The CDR3 reads CASSLAQSGGAGNEQFF. The CDR3 region has the DNA TGCGCCAGCAGCTTGGCCCAGAGCGGGGGGGCAGGTAATGAGCAGTTCTTC.

The V and J genes are TRBV3-1 (or the pseudogene TRBV3-2) and TRBJ2-1; perhaps TRBD2 as D (6 bases). V was pared by 5 bases and J by 4 bases, with 18 bases between. The CDR3 loop spans 16 amino acids. CDR1 is LGHDT, CDR2 YNNKEL, per germline (reference sequence). The CDR3 nucleotides are TGTGCCAGCAGCGAAAAAGGAGGGCGAGGGTACAATGAGCAGTTCTTC. Translating gives CASSEKGGRGYNEQFF.

The chain carries TRBV7-2 and TRBJ2-7; 8 nucleotides agree with TRBD1. The CDR3 spans 14 residues. Germline V gene data show CDR1 as SGHTA and CDR2 as FQGNSA. With 5 bases clipped from V and 3 bases from J, the junction kept 6 bases outside the gene matches. The CDR3 nucleotides read TGTGCCAGCAGCAGGCAGGGGGCGATCTACGAGCAGTACTTC. It codes for CASSRQGAIYEQYF. Together with reference TRBV7-2 and TRBJ2-7, the CDR3 gives the full variable domain: GAGVSQSPSNKVTEKGKDVELRCDPISGHTALYWYRQSLGQGLEFLIYFQGNSAPDKSGLPSDRFSAERTGGSVSTLTIQRTQQEDSAVYLCASSRQGAIYEQYFGPGTRLTVT.

The chain couples TRBV6-5 to TRBJ1-4, with D possibly being TRBD1 (5 bases). Trimming removed 0 bases at V and 9 bases at J, with 14 bases between. This CDR3 is built from 15 residues. From germline, CDR1 is MNHEY and CDR2 SVGAGI. The CDR3 nucleotides are TGTGCCAGCAGTTACTCGAATTCCCCAGGGAAAAAACTGTTTTTT. The encoded protein is CASSYSNSPGKKLFF.

The CDR3 region is CASSDRDRGYGYTF. CDR3 DNA sequence: TGTGCCAGCAGCGACCGGGACAGGGGCTATGGCTACACCTTC. V and J are TRBV7-8 and TRBJ1-2, with 10 bases matching TRBD1. In germline, CDR1 is SGHVS, CDR2 FQNEAQ. CDR3 size: 14 residues. Germline trimming cut 5 bases from V and 4 bases from J; bases unmatched to any gene: 4. Full variable domain (missing parts from reference TRBV7-8 and TRBJ1-2): GAGVSQSPRYKVAKRGQDVALRCDPISGHVSLFWYQQALGQGPEFLTYFQNEAQLDKSGLPSDRFFAERPEGSVSTLKIQRTQQEDSAVYLCASSDRDRGYGYTFGSGTRLTVV.

This chain connects TRBV4-2 to TRBJ1-1; 7 nucleotides line up with TRBD1. J lost 0 bases, V lost 4 bases, and 8 bases had no gene match. CDR3 length: 16 residues. Germline CDR1 LGHNA, CDR2 YNFKEQ. The CDR3 sequence: CASSLGQVPMNTEAFF. The CDR3 coding sequence is TGTGCCAGCAGCCTCGGACAGGTCCCCATGAACACTGAAGCTTTCTTT.

This rearrangement joins TRBV24-1 to TRBJ1-2; 9 nucleotides agree with TRBD1. CDR3 length: 17 amino acids. The germline V gene has CDR1 KGHDR and CDR2 SFDVKD. The ends lost 3 bases at V and 2 bases at J; junction bases unmatched: 9. The CDR3 nucleotides are TGTGCCACCAGTGATCCGCAAACGGACAGGGGCAACTATGGCTACACCTTC. Its protein is CATSDPQTDRGNYGYTF.

The rearrangement uses TRBV18 and TRBJ1-5; unclear D gene. The V gene lost 2 bases and the J gene lost 2 bases, with 10 bases spanning the gap. The germline V gene encodes CDR1 KGHSH and CDR2 LQKENI. The CDR3 contains 15 residues. The CDR3 sequence: CASSPEAEGNQPQHF. The CDR3 nucleotides are TGTGCCAGCTCACCAGAAGCGGAGGGCAATCAGCCCCAGCATTTT.

The DNA for the CDR3 is TGTGCCAGCAGCGTAGAAGGACAGGCCTATGGCTACACCTTC. Its translation is CASSVEGQAYGYTF. The rearrangement joins TRBV9 to TRBJ1-2, with TRBD1 matching over 7 bases. The V gene's germline CDR1 is SGDLS and CDR2 YYNGEE. The CDR3 loop spans 14 amino acids. The V and J ends lost 0 bases and 4 bases, in that order; junction bases with no gene match: 3. The entire variable domain, with the rest obtained from reference TRBV9 and TRBJ1-2, is as follows: DSGVTQTPKHLITATGQRVTLRCSPRSGDLSVYWYQQSLDQGLQFLIQYYNGEERAKGNILERFSAQQFPDLHSELNLSSLELGDSALYFCASSVEGQAYGYTFGSGTRLTVV.

The J gene is TRBJ2-7, the V gene TRBV10-3; 8 nucleotides line up with TRBD1. Germline V lookup: CDR1 ENHRY, CDR2 SYGVKD. This CDR3 is 16 amino acids long. The V gene end was trimmed by 4 bases and the J gene end by 6 bases; junction bases not matched to a gene: 14. CDR3 protein: CAISAGQGQGMPEQYF. The CDR3 bases are TGTGCCATCAGTGCGGGTCAAGGACAGGGTATGCCCGAGCAGTACTTC.

This chain joins TRBV4-2 and TRBJ1-1; tentatively, D is TRBD1 (6 bases). Germline CDR1 is LGHNA and CDR2 is YNFKEQ. CDR3 length: 14 residues. The V end lost 4 bases, the J end lost 1 base, and 10 bases lay between the germline ends. CDR3 in amino acids: CASSRGQPNTEAFF. In nucleotides, the CDR3 is TGTGCCAGCAGCCGGGGACAACCGAACACTGAAGCTTTCTTT.

The genes are TRBV2 and TRBJ1-1; the match to TRBD1 covers 7 bases. The J segment lost 5 bases and the V segment lost 6 bases, leaving 15 bases of the junction unmatched. The CDR3 totals 16 residues. Germline CDR1 SNHLY, CDR2 FYNNEI. The CDR3 DNA follows: TGTGCCAGCAGCGACGGGACAGTGTACGCGGGGACTGAAGCTTTCTTT. Translating gives CASSDGTVYAGTEAFF.

The count of this clone is one. The chain joins TRBV9 to TRBJ2-7, with 7 positions matching TRBD1. The CDR3 totals 14 residues. Germline assignment: CDR1 SGDLS and CDR2 YYNGEE. V shed 3 bases and J 1 base; nucleotides not matched to a gene: 4. Here the CDR3 DNA reads TGTGCCAGCAGCGCGACAGGGTCGTCCTACGAGCAGTACTTC. Residues: CASSATGSSYEQYF. Full variable domain (outside the CDR3, taken from reference TRBV9 and TRBJ2-7): DSGVTQTPKHLITATGQRVTLRCSPRSGDLSVYWYQQSLDQGLQFLIQYYNGEERAKGNILERFSAQQFPDLHSELNLSSLELGDSALYFCASSATGSSYEQYFGPGTRLTVT.